Presented here are 10 T cell receptor beta chains from one specimen sequenced in a study of blood T cell repertoires in COVID-19. TCRdb's table, derived via immunoSEQ multiplex PCR, lists solely in-frame clones and lacks some. The sample yields about 200,000 clones, 75% to 85% seen once. Sequenced: peripheral blood. These receptors came from a woman older than 75 with COVID-19, enrolled during active disease.

The CDR3 DNA reads as TGCGCCAGCAGCCCCCCTTGGACTAGCGGGAGGTACGAGCAGTACTTC. This codes for CASSPPWTSGRYEQYF. This rearrangement joins TRBV4-1 to TRBJ2-7; 14 bases match TRBD2. Germline loops: CDR1 MGHRA, CDR2 YSYEKL. The CDR3 runs to 16 residues. V lost 4 bases and J lost 4; bases outside the gene matches: 6.

This clone has a handful of counts. The chain recombines TRBV7-2 with TRBJ1-1; 9 bases map to TRBD1. The germline gives CDR1 SGHTA, CDR2 FQGNSA. After removal of 5 bases from V and 6 bases from J, the junction contained 4 bases not matched to a gene. The CDR3 totals 13 residues. The CDR3 DNA sequence: TGTGCCAGCAGCACACAGGGGGCCTCTGAAGCTTTCTTT. This gives the protein CASSTQGASEAFF.

The V and J genes are TRBV24-1 and TRBJ2-5; TRBD1 matches 10 bases. This CDR3 comprises 16 residues. Losses at the gene ends were 1 base for V and 2 bases for J; bases not matched to a gene: 3. CDR1 and CDR2 from the germline V gene are KGHDR and SFDVKD. The CDR3 reads CATSDFGDRGQETQYF. In nucleotides, the CDR3 is TGTGCCACCAGTGATTTCGGGGACAGGGGACAAGAGACCCAGTACTTC.

The chain has TRBV29-1 and TRBJ2-4; 7 bases are shared with TRBD2. Germline V gene data show CDR1 as SQVTM and CDR2 as ANQGSEA. The junction had 4 bases not matched to a gene; V was cut back by 6 bases and J by 8 bases. The CDR3 runs to 11 residues. The CDR3 reads CSVEGGDIQYF. The CDR3 DNA follows: TGCAGCGTCGAGGGAGGGGACATTCAGTACTTC.

V gene TRBV5-1 combines with J gene TRBJ2-7; a possible D gene is TRBD2 (5 bases). The V gene's germline CDR1 is SGHRS and CDR2 YFSETQ. V dropped 0 bases and J dropped 6 bases, with 13 bases sitting between them. The CDR3 loop spans 14 amino acids. Here the CDR3 reads CASSLAPVRGEQYF. CDR3 nucleotide sequence: TGCGCCAGCAGCTTGGCCCCGGTTCGGGGCGAGCAGTACTTC.

This chain connects TRBV19 to TRBJ1-1; D not resolved. The CDR3 runs to 13 residues. Germline V CDR1 and CDR2: LNHDA, SQIVND (reference sequence). Trimming shortened V by 5 bases and J by 2 bases, and 9 bases separated the two germline ends. DNA of the CDR3: TGTGCCAGTAGTTCTCAGGATAACACTGAAGCTTTCTTT. Protein: CASSSQDNTEAFF.

The table lists this clone with a few counts. The V and J genes are TRBV30 and TRBJ1-2, with D perhaps matching TRBD1 (5 bases). Deletions cut 0 bases from V and 8 bases from J, with 13 bases between. CDR1 is GTSNPN, CDR2 SVGIG, per germline (reference sequence). The CDR3 contains 13 residues. CDR3 in amino acids: CAWSVYSRGGYTF. The CDR3 DNA sequence: TGTGCCTGGAGTGTATACAGCCGGGGGGGCTACACCTTC.

This clone was detected once. The V gene is TRBV9, the J gene TRBJ2-7; the D is unclear. Trimming took off 0 bases at V and 7 bases at J, with 11 bases between the two ends. The CDR3 is made up of 13 amino acids. From germline, CDR1 is SGDLS and CDR2 YYNGEE. The CDR3 region is CASSVVSGYEQYF. In DNA, the CDR3 is TGTGCCAGCAGCGTAGTCTCCGGGTATGAGCAGTACTTC. The full variable domain, with the rest looked up from reference TRBV9 and TRBJ2-7, is DSGVTQTPKHLITATGQRVTLRCSPRSGDLSVYWYQQSLDQGLQFLIQYYNGEERAKGNILERFSAQQFPDLHSELNLSSLELGDSALYFCASSVVSGYEQYFGPGTRLTVT.

This clone was seen once. Here the CDR3 DNA reads TGTGCCAGTAGTTCCACAGGGTCGGGTGACACTGAAGCTTTCTTT. Translating gives CASSSTGSGDTEAFF. The chain employs TRBV19 and TRBJ1-1, with a possible D match to TRBD1 (6 bases). Germline V CDR1 and CDR2: LNHDA, SQIVND (reference sequence). Trimming pared 5 bases from V and 3 bases from J, leaving 16 bases between. This CDR3 region has 15 residues.

The V gene is TRBV6-5, the J gene TRBJ1-4; D not resolved. Per the germline V gene, CDR1 is MNHEY and CDR2 is SVGAGI. Trimming removed 6 bases from V and 3 bases from J, with 14 bases in between. The CDR3 totals 15 residues. This CDR3 is CASRAGVIANEKLFF. The CDR3 DNA is TGTGCCAGCAGGGCAGGCGTGATCGCTAATGAAAAACTGTTTTTT.